The 16 T cell receptor beta chains presented below share a single source sample, sequenced in a study of radiation and T cells in renal cell carcinoma. The table came from immunoSEQ multiplex PCR; TCRdb's copy has only in-frame clones and leaves some out. The sample has about 140,000 clones; less than 90% are singletons. This sample's time point: blood 4 weeks post-SBRT, at nephrectomy. Treatment specified: 15 Gy SBRT to primary tumor, nephrectomy 4 weeks later. The starting material was blood, obtained from a patient whose treatment included radiotherapy and nephrectomy. These receptors were obtained from a woman aged 45 to 65 with renal cell carcinoma.

The chain's CDR3 is CASSYGPTDTQYF. The CDR3 DNA sequence: TGTGCCAGCAGTTACGGGCCCACAGATACGCAGTATTTT. This sequence joins TRBV6-6 and TRBJ2-3; no reliable D call. V lost 2 bases, J lost 2 bases, and 5 bases lay in between. CDR3 length: 13 amino acids. Germline CDR1 reads MNHNY; CDR2 reads SVGAGI (reference sequence).

The gene calls are TRBV18 and TRBJ1-5; 9 bases line up with TRBD1. Germline loops: CDR1 KGHSH, CDR2 LQKENI. J lost 7 bases, V lost 1 base, and 14 bases had no gene match. There are 18 residues in the CDR3. The CDR3 bases are TGTGCCAGCTCACCACAGGGACAGGGAACCCACGGTGGACAGCCCCAGCATTTT. Its translation: CASSPQGQGTHGGQPQHF.

V and J are TRBV27 and TRBJ2-7; the D gene is possibly TRBD2 (6 bases). The germline V gene encodes CDR1 MNHEY and CDR2 SMNVEV (reference sequence). V lost 6 bases, J lost 6 bases, and 18 bases lay in between. CDR3 size: 14 residues. Written as DNA, the CDR3 is TGTGCCAGCAGGATTCTCGCGGGAATTGCCGAGCAGTACTTC. Amino acids: CASRILAGIAEQYF.

The chain is built from TRBV7-3 and TRBJ1-2, with D unresolved. Deletions cut 1 base from V and 6 bases from J, with 12 bases between. Germline V gene sequence: CDR1 SGHTA, CDR2 FQGTGA. The CDR3 loop spans 14 amino acids. The CDR3 nucleotides are TGTGCCAGCAGCTTAAGAGGATCGGGGAATGGCTACACCTTC. It specifies CASSLRGSGNGYTF.

The chain joins TRBV4-1 to TRBJ2-3; TRBD1 aligns across 7 bases. The junction had 3 bases not matched to a gene; V was cut back by 3 bases and J by 0 bases. Per the germline V gene, CDR1 is MGHRA and CDR2 is YSYEKL. This CDR3 contains 15 residues. The CDR3 spells CASSQTGSSTDTQYF. The CDR3 bases are TGCGCCAGCAGCCAGACAGGGTCTAGCACAGATACGCAGTATTTT.

The chain has TRBV19 and TRBJ1-1; no definite D call. The CDR3 sequence is 13 residues long. Germline V gene sequence: CDR1 LNHDA, CDR2 SQIVND (reference sequence). Trimming shortened V by 0 bases and J by 1 base, and 3 bases separated the two germline ends. The CDR3 sequence: CASSIERNTEAFF. CDR3 coding DNA: TGTGCCAGTAGTATAGAAAGGAACACTGAAGCTTTCTTT.

The CDR3 DNA sequence: TGTGCCAGCAGCTTAGCGCAAGCGGGAGTGACCAATGAGCAGTTCTTC. Translated: CASSLAQAGVTNEQFF. V is TRBV7-2 and J is TRBJ2-1, with 8 positions matching TRBD2. The germline V gene encodes CDR1 SGHTA and CDR2 FQGNSA. The CDR3 totals 16 residues. Unmatched junction bases numbered 7, after V lost 0 bases and J lost 6 bases.

This clone has only a few counts. The chain employs TRBV7-9 and TRBJ1-1, with D unresolved. CDR3 length equals 15 residues. V was cut by 4 bases and J by 1 base, with 13 bases left in between. Germline CDR1 SEHNR, CDR2 FQNEAQ (reference sequence). CDR3 protein: CASSSQSGGNTEAFF. DNA of the CDR3: TGTGCCAGCAGCTCCCAAAGCGGTGGGAACACTGAAGCTTTCTTT.

This chain uses TRBV6-5 with TRBJ1-2; maybe TRBD1 (6 bases). Germline CDR1 and CDR2: MNHEY and SVGAGI. V lost 8 bases, J lost 8 bases, and 18 bases lay in between. The CDR3 consists of 13 residues. CDR3 sequence reads: CASGLGRGLGYTF. The DNA of the CDR3 is TGTGCCAGCGGTTTGGGCAGGGGTCTCGGCTACACCTTC.

The chain joins TRBV5-4 to TRBJ1-1; D uncertain. The CDR3 runs 14 residues. V lost 1 base and J 1 base, leaving 8 bases between the germline ends. Germline V gene data show CDR1 as SGHNT and CDR2 as YYREEE (reference sequence). This chain's CDR3 is CASSLFLGNTEAFF. The CDR3 region has the DNA TGTGCCAGCAGCTTGTTCCTGGGGAACACTGAAGCTTTCTTT.

The count of this clone is one. J is TRBJ1-5 and V is TRBV18; D is undetermined. V lost 5 bases to trimming and J lost 11 bases, with 19 bases between them. The CDR3 length is 14 residues. Germline lookup yields CDR1 KGHSH and CDR2 LQKENI. This chain's CDR3 is CASSESPKGLSQHF. CDR3 in DNA: TGTGCCAGCTCAGAATCACCGAAGGGTTTGTCCCAGCATTTT.

The chain employs TRBV28 and TRBJ2-2; D is possibly TRBD1 (6 bases). CDR1 and CDR2 (germline): MDHEN, SYDVKM. V lost 10 bases, J lost 1 base, and 13 bases lay in between. The length of the CDR3 is 14 residues. The CDR3 is CAIQRTENTGELFF. CDR3 nucleotide sequence: TGTGCCATTCAAAGGACAGAGAACACCGGGGAGCTGTTTTTT.

V usage is TRBV11-2 and J usage is TRBJ2-7; TRBD2 agrees at 8 bases. Germline V gene data show CDR1 as SGHAT and CDR2 as FQNNGV. V lost 6 bases, J lost 3 bases, and 13 bases stayed unmatched. This CDR3 has 16 amino acids. Here the CDR3 reads CASRRSPREGLYEQYF. CDR3 coding DNA: TGTGCCAGCAGAAGGAGCCCCCGGGAGGGCCTCTACGAGCAGTACTTC.

The chain employs TRBV6-6 and TRBJ1-1; D is unresolved. V lost 7 bases, J lost 4 bases, and 13 bases lay in between. The CDR3 covers 13 residues. Germline CDR1 reads MNHNY; CDR2 reads SVGAGI (reference sequence). In nucleotides, the CDR3 is TGTGCCAGCACCCAAACCAACCCCACTGAAGCTTTCTTT. This sequence encodes CASTQTNPTEAFF.

The CDR3 DNA reads as TGTGCCAGCAATATCGGGGCAGGGGGAAGTTCACCCCTCCACTTT. Translated, it gives CASNIGAGGSSPLHF. This chain uses TRBV28 with TRBJ1-6, with TRBD1 matching 7 bases. The ends lost 7 bases at V and 9 bases at J; junction bases unmatched: 12. The CDR3 sequence is 15 residues long. Germline lookup yields CDR1 MDHEN and CDR2 SYDVKM.

This clone was observed a single time. The chain joins TRBV15 to TRBJ2-1; D may be TRBD2 (5 bases). This CDR3 is 14 amino acids long. Germline CDR1 LNHNV, CDR2 YYDKDF (reference sequence). The V gene lost 5 bases and the J gene lost 4 bases, with 12 bases spanning the gap. The CDR3 DNA reads as TGTGCCACCAGCGAGCGGAGAATTTACAATGAGCAGTTCTTC. Its protein product is CATSERRIYNEQFF.